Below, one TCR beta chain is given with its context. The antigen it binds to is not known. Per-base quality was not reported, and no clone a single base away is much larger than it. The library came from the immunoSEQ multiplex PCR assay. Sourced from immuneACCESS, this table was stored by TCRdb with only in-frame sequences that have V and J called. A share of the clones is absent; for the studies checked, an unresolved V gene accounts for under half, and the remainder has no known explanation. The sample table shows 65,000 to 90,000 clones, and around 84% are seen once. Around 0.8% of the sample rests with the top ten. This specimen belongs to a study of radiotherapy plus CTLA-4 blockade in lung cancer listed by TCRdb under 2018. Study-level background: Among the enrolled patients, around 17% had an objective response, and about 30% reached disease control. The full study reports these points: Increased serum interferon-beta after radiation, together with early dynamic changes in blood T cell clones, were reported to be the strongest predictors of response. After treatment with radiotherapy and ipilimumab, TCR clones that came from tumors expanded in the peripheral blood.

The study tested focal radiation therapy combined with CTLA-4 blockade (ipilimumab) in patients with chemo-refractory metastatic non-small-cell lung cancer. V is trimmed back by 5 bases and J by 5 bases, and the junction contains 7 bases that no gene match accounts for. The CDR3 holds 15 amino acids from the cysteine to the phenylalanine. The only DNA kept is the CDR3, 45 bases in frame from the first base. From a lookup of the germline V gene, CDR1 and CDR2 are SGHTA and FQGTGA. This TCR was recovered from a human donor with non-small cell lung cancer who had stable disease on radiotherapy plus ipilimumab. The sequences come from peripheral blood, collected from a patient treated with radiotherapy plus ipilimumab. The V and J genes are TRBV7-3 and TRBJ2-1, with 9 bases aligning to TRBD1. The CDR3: CASSPGQGANNEQFF. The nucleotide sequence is TGTGCCAGCAGCCCGGGACAGGGAGCCAACAATGAGCAGTTCTTC.